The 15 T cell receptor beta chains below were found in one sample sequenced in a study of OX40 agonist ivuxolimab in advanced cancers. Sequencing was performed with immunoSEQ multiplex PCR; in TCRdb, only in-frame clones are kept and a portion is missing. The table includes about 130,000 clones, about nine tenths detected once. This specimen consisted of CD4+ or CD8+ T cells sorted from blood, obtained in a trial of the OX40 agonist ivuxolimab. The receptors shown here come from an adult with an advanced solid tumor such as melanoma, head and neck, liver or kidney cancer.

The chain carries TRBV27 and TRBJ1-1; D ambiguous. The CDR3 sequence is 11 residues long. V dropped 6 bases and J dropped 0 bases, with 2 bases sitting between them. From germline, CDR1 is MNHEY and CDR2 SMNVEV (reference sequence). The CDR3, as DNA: TGTGCCAGCAGGTTGAACACTGAAGCTTTCTTT. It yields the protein CASRLNTEAFF.

CDR3 residues: CASSLVAGSRPNEQFF. CDR3 coding DNA: TGCGCCAGCAGCTTAGTAGCGGGGTCCAGGCCAAATGAGCAGTTCTTC. This sequence joins TRBV5-1 and TRBJ2-1, with 8 bases lining up with TRBD2. This CDR3 has 16 residues. Germline V gene data show CDR1 as SGHRS and CDR2 as YFSETQ. Trimming cost V 2 bases and J 7 bases; bases outside gene matches: 11.

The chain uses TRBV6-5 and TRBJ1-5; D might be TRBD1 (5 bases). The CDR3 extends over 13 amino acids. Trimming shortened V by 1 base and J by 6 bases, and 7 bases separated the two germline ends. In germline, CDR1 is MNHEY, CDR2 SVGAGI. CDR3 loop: CASSYWDGQPQHF. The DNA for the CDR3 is TGTGCCAGCAGTTACTGGGACGGTCAGCCCCAGCATTTT.

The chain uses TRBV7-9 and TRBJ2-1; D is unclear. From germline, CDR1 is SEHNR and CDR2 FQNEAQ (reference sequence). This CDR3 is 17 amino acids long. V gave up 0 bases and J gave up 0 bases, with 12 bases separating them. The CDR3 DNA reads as TGTGCCAGCAGCTTAGCGCTCCAGCTTCGCTCCTACAATGAGCAGTTCTTC. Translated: CASSLALQLRSYNEQFF.

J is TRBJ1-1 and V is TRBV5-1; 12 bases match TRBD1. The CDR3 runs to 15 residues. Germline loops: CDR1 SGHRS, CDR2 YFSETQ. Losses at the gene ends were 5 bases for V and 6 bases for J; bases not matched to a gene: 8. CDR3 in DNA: TGCGCCAGCAGACAGGGACAGGGGGCAGGGGCTGAAGCTTTCTTT. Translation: CASRQGQGAGAEAFF.

In nucleotides, the CDR3 is TGTGCCAGCAGCTTAGCCACGGGGTTCACCGGGGAGCTGTTTTTT. Translating gives CASSLATGFTGELFF. The chain couples TRBV7-2 to TRBJ2-2; possibly TRBD2 for D (5 bases). The CDR3 runs to 15 residues. CDR1 and CDR2 (germline): SGHTA, FQGNSA. Trimming pared 0 bases from V and 4 bases from J, leaving 9 bases between. Drawing the rest from reference TRBV7-2 and TRBJ2-2, the complete variable domain is GAGVSQSPSNKVTEKGKDVELRCDPISGHTALYWYRQSLGQGLEFLIYFQGNSAPDKSGLPSDRFSAERTGGSVSTLTIQRTQQEDSAVYLCASSLATGFTGELFFGEGSRLTVL.

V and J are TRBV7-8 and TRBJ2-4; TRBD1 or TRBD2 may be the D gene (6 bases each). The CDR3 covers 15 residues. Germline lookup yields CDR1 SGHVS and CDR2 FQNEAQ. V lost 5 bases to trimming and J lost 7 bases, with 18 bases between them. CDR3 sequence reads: CASSTRGTSENIQYF. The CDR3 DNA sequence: TGTGCCAGCAGCACCCGGGGGACATCCGAGAACATTCAGTACTTC.

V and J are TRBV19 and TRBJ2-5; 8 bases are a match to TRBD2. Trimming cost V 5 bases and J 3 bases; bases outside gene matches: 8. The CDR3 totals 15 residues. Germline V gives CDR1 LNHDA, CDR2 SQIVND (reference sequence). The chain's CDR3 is CASSGSGTREETQYF. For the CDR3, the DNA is TGTGCCAGTAGTGGTAGCGGGACCCGGGAAGAGACCCAGTACTTC.

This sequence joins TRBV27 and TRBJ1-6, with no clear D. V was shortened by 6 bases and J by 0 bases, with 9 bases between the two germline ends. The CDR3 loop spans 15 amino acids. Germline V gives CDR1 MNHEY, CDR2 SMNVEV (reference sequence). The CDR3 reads CASSLEGSYNSPLHF. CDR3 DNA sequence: TGTGCCAGCAGCCTGGAGGGCTCCTATAATTCACCCCTCCACTTT.

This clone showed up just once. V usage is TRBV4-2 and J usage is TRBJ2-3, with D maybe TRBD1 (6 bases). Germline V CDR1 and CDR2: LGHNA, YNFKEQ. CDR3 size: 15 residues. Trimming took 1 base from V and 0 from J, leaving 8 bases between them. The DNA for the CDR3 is TGTGCCAGCAGCCAAGGGACAGCGAGCACAGATACGCAGTATTTT. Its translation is CASSQGTASTDTQYF.

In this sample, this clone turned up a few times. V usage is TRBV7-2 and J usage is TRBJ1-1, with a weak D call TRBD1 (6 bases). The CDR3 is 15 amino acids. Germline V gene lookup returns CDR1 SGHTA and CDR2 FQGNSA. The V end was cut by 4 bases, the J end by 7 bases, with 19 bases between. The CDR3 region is CASSSRDNNRDEAFF. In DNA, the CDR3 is TGTGCCAGCAGCTCCAGGGACAACAACCGAGATGAAGCTTTCTTT.

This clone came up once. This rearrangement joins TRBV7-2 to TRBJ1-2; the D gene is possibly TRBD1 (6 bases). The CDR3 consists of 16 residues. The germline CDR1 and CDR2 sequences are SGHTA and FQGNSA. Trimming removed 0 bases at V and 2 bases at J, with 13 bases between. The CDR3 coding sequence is TGTGCCAGCAGCTTAGCCCCCTTAACAGGGAACTATGGCTACACCTTC. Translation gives CASSLAPLTGNYGYTF.

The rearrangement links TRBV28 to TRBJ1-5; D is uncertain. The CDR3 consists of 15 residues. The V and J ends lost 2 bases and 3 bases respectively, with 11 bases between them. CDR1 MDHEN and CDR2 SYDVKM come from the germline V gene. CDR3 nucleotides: TGTGCCAGCAGTTTAATTGTGCAGAACAATCAGCCCCAGCATTTT. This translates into CASSLIVQNNQPQHF.

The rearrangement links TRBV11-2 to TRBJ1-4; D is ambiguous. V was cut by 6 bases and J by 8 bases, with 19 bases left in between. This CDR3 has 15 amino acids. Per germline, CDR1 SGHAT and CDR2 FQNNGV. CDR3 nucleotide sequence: TGTGCCAGCAGTCAACTACGGTCGGGAGCCGAAAAACTGTTTTTT. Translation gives CASSQLRSGAEKLFF.

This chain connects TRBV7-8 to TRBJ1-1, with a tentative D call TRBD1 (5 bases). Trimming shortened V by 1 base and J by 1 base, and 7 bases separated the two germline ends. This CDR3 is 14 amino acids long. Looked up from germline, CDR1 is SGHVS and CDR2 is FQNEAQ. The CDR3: CASSLDGQNTEAFF. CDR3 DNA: TGTGCCAGCAGCTTAGACGGACAGAACACTGAAGCTTTCTTT.